This TCR beta chain was profiled in a study of shared clonotypes between healthy human individuals. Findings and caveats of the study: Rarefaction curves obtained for sorted subsets showed sequencing incomplete despite large depth.

Into CD45RA+ naive and CD45RA-negative memory subsets, the CD4+ cells were split. In its sample, this clone was seen a few times. Antigen: not known. There are 15 residues in the CDR3. Per germline, CDR1 SGHKS and CDR2 YYEKEE (reference sequence). V lost 4 bases and J 7 bases, leaving 20 bases between the germline ends. Only in-frame clones appear in the TCRdb table, and some are missing; sequencing was by immunoSEQ multiplex PCR. The table lists around 340,000 clones, about 70% of them singletons, with less than 11% in the top ten. The TCR sequence derives from a man younger than 45 in good health. The source material was memory CD4+ T cells sorted from blood. Specified subset: CD45RA-negative fraction. The chain uses TRBV5-5 and TRBJ1-1; possibly TRBD1 for D (6 bases). This CDR3 reads CASSLGPSEGVEAFF. The CDR3 nucleotides read TGTGCCAGCAGCCTGGGTCCCTCTGAGGGGGTTGAAGCTTTCTTT.